This record concerns one T cell receptor (beta chain) sequence. This CDR3 has 14 amino acids. The data derive from a study of technical replicates of blood from a few donors. Repertoires were generated with immunoSEQ multiplex PCR, while TCRdb's copy carries only in-frame clones and drops some. There are approximately 87,000 clones in the sample; 94% occur only once, and approximately 0.25% lies in the top ten. The sequencing sample was made of T cells isolated from PBMCs. The chain has TRBV21-1 and TRBJ2-1; the table calls TRBD1, which could not be checked here. TRBV21-1 is noted as a pseudogene. The clonotype was recovered from a human donor in good health. CDR3 sequence reads: CAISTGQGDNEQFF. CDR3 DNA: TGTGCCATCAGTACGGGACAGGGTGACAATGAGCAGTTCTTC.